The 2 T cell receptor beta chains listed next were all sequenced from one sample in a study of T cells in localized non-small cell lung cancer. TCRdb's table, derived via immunoSEQ multiplex PCR, lists solely in-frame clones and lacks some. The repertoire has about 72,000 clones, roughly 81% of them found once; the top ten carry 13%. Sequences were derived from peripheral blood, sampled before any cancer treatment. Receptors were obtained from an older female donor with stage I lung adenocarcinoma.

The chain recombines TRBV14 with TRBJ2-1; D may be TRBD1 or TRBD2 (7 bases each). Germline loops: CDR1 SGHDN, CDR2 FVKESK. V lost 0 bases, J lost 12 bases, and 18 bases lay in between. The CDR3 is 15 residues long. The DNA of the CDR3 is TGTGCCAGCAGCCAAGATAGCAGGGGGTTAGCGGGGCAGTTCTTC. Amino acid sequence: CASSQDSRGLAGQFF.

The chain recombines TRBV11-2 with TRBJ2-1; D ambiguous. With 5 bases removed from V and 2 bases from J, the gap between germline ends came to 7 bases. Germline lookup yields CDR1 SGHAT and CDR2 FQNNGV. The CDR3 totals 13 residues. CDR3 nucleotides: TGTGCCAGCAGCCCAGCCGCCTACAATGAGCAGTTCTTC. As protein: CASSPAAYNEQFF. The whole variable domain, remainder taken from reference TRBV11-2 and TRBJ2-1, is EAGVAQSPRYKIIEKRQSVAFWCNPISGHATLYWYQQILGQGPKLLIQFQNNGVVDDSQLPKDRFSAERLKGVDSTLKIQPAKLEDSAVYLCASSPAAYNEQFFGPGTRLTVL.